What follows are 28 T cell receptor beta chains derived from one specimen sequenced in a study of T cell responses to AZD1222 COVID-19 vaccine. Clones were read by immunoSEQ multiplex PCR, and TCRdb kept only the in-frame ones, dropping some. The sample includes fewer than 200,000 clones, 85% to 95% of them seen just once. Sequencing was performed on peripheral blood, taken on day 0 of AZD1222 vaccination. The receptors shown here come from an adult in good health.

The chain has TRBV7-3 and TRBJ2-2; D possibly corresponds to TRBD1 (5 bases). Trimming removed 5 bases at V and 6 bases at J, with 7 bases between. This CDR3 is built from 12 residues. The germline V gene encodes CDR1 SGHTA and CDR2 FQGTGA. CDR3 in DNA: TGTGCCAGCAGCCCAGGGTCCGGGGAGCTGTTTTTT. This gives the protein CASSPGSGELFF.

The CDR3 bases are TGTGCCAGCAGTTACTCTTTCCGGGATACGGGCAATCAGCCCCAGCATTTT. This encodes CASSYSFRDTGNQPQHF. The chain carries TRBV6-2 or TRBV6-3 and TRBJ1-5; D is ambiguous. This CDR3 region has 17 residues. V dropped 0 bases and J dropped 2 bases, with 14 bases sitting between them. Germline V lookup: CDR1 MNHEY, CDR2 SVGEGT.

The CDR3 DNA reads TGTGCCAGCAGCTGGCCTAGCGACCAGCCCCCCAACAATGAGCAGTTCTTC. It specifies CASSWPSDQPPNNEQFF. This chain joins TRBV7-8 and TRBJ2-1, with D possibly being TRBD2 (6 bases). Germline lookup yields CDR1 SGHVS and CDR2 FQNEAQ. V lost 4 bases, J lost 5 bases, and 21 bases lay in between. The CDR3 is made up of 17 amino acids.

The chain is built from TRBV6-4 and TRBJ1-5; D might be TRBD1 (5 bases). Germline V gene sequence: CDR1 MRHNA, CDR2 SNTAGT. The CDR3 totals 15 residues. V lost 7 bases and J 9 bases, leaving 22 bases between the germline ends. The DNA of the CDR3 is TGTGCCAGCATCCGGGGCAGAGTGGGTAGCTGGCCCCAGCATTTT. Encoded protein: CASIRGRVGSWPQHF.

This clone was found once. The chain recombines TRBV5-6 with TRBJ1-5; D call uncertain. The germline V gene has CDR1 SGHDT and CDR2 YYEEEE. The CDR3 is 15 amino acids. Trimming removed 1 base from V and 0 bases from J, with 8 bases in between. The CDR3 nucleotides are TGTGCCAGCAGCTTGATGGGGTATAGCAATCAGCCCCAGCATTTT. Amino acid sequence: CASSLMGYSNQPQHF. The full variable domain, rest sourced from reference TRBV5-6 and TRBJ1-5, is DAGVTQSPTHLIKTRGQQVTLRCSPKSGHDTVSWYQQALGQGPQFIFQYYEEEERQRGNFPDRFSGHQFPNYSSELNVNALLLGDSALYLCASSLMGYSNQPQHFGDGTRLSIL.

The rearrangement links TRBV5-8 to TRBJ2-1; a possible D gene is TRBD2 (7 bases). The CDR3 spans 16 residues. The germline V and J ends were trimmed by 4 bases and 5 bases, with 19 bases remaining between them. Germline CDR1 and CDR2: SGHTS and YDEGEE. The CDR3, as DNA: TGTGCCAGCAGCCCCAGGGGTAGCGGGCGAGACAATGAGCAGTTCTTC. Amino acid sequence: CASSPRGSGRDNEQFF.

The gene calls are TRBV10-3 and TRBJ1-2; D not certain. Germline lookup yields CDR1 ENHRY and CDR2 SYGVKD. The length of the CDR3 is 13 residues. The V end was cut by 2 bases, the J end by 5 bases, with 9 bases between. The CDR3 DNA reads TGTGCCATCAGTGAGACGAGCCTATATGGCTACACCTTC. Protein product: CAISETSLYGYTF.

This chain joins TRBV3-1 (or the pseudogene TRBV3-2) and TRBJ2-5; unclear D gene. V lost 1 base, J lost 3 bases, and 3 bases lay in between. Germline loops: CDR1 LGHDT, CDR2 YNNKEL (reference sequence). This CDR3 is built from 12 residues. CDR3 bases: TGTGCCAGCAGCCAAGGTAAAGAGACCCAGTACTTC. Its translation: CASSQGKETQYF.

The rearrangement joins TRBV19 to TRBJ1-1; D is perhaps TRBD1 (6 bases). This CDR3 has 15 amino acids. V was cut by 2 bases and J by 0 bases, with 10 bases left in between. Germline V gives CDR1 LNHDA, CDR2 SQIVND (reference sequence). The CDR3 sequence: CASSIQGLVNTEAFF. In DNA, the CDR3 is TGTGCCAGTAGTATACAGGGGTTGGTGAACACTGAAGCTTTCTTT.

The chain's CDR3 is CASSIVAASNQPQHF. DNA of the CDR3: TGTGCCAGTAGTATAGTGGCAGCCAGCAATCAGCCCCAGCATTTT. The rearrangement uses TRBV19 and TRBJ1-5; D is ambiguous. Germline CDR1 reads LNHDA; CDR2 reads SQIVND (reference sequence). There are 15 residues in the CDR3. V shed 1 base and J shed 1 base, with 8 bases lying between them.

The genes are TRBV5-1 and TRBJ1-2, with a tentative D call TRBD1 (5 bases). The CDR3 sequence is 16 residues long. Trimming took off 3 bases at V and 8 bases at J, with 23 bases between the two ends. Looked up from germline, CDR1 is SGHRS and CDR2 is YFSETQ. CDR3 bases: TGCGCCAGCAGCTCGGATACAGGTTCCCCTCCCGGGGGCTACACCTTC. Translated: CASSSDTGSPPGGYTF.

The chain carries TRBV10-3 and TRBJ1-1; 9 nucleotides line up with TRBD1. From germline, CDR1 is ENHRY and CDR2 SYGVKD. Trimming removed 4 bases from V and 9 bases from J; junction bases left unmatched: 6. The CDR3 has 13 residues. The CDR3, as DNA: TGTGCCATCAGTGGGGGACAGGGAGGACAAGCTTTCTTT. This gives the protein CAISGGQGGQAFF.

The chain has TRBV3-1 (or the pseudogene TRBV3-2) and TRBJ1-1, with 7 bases matching TRBD1. J was trimmed by 4 bases and V by 3 bases; bases with no gene match: 5. The germline CDR1 and CDR2 sequences are LGHDT and YNNKEL (reference sequence). The CDR3 extends over 14 amino acids. The CDR3: CASSQGTAGTEAFF. Written as DNA, the CDR3 is TGTGCCAGCAGCCAGGGGACAGCGGGCACTGAAGCTTTCTTT.

The rearrangement links TRBV6-4 to TRBJ1-6, with D unresolved. CDR1 and CDR2 from the germline V gene are MRHNA and SNTAGT. V lost 8 bases, J lost 10 bases, and 15 bases lay in between. There are 13 residues in the CDR3. CDR3 in DNA: TGTGCCAGCGCGAGGGATTGGGGATCACCCCTCCACTTT. This gives the protein CASARDWGSPLHF.

The gene calls are TRBV11-3 and TRBJ1-2; the D is unclear. V was clipped by 4 bases and J by 1 base, with 13 bases between them. Germline CDR1 reads SGHNT; CDR2 reads YENEEA. The CDR3 has 15 amino acids. Written as DNA, the CDR3 is TGTGCCAGCAGCTCCAGAGGAGGGAGTAACTATGGCTACACCTTC. It encodes CASSSRGGSNYGYTF. Complete variable domain (other parts from reference TRBV11-3 and TRBJ1-2): EAGVVQSPRYKIIEKKQPVAFWCNPISGHNTLYWYLQNLGQGPELLIRYENEEAVDDSQLPKDRFSAERLKGVDSTLKIQPAELGDSAVYLCASSSRGGSNYGYTFGSGTRLTVV.

The V and J genes are TRBV3-1 (or the pseudogene TRBV3-2) and TRBJ2-7, with 7 bases matching TRBD2. This CDR3 is 13 amino acids long. Germline assignment: CDR1 LGHDT and CDR2 YNNKEL (reference sequence). Trimming at V came to 0 bases and at J to 7 bases, leaving 3 bases not matched to a gene. The CDR3 here is CASSQEVAGEQYV. The DNA for the CDR3 is TGTGCCAGCAGCCAAGAAGTAGCGGGTGAGCAGTACGTC.

The gene calls are TRBV5-6 and TRBJ1-4; D unresolved. The CDR3 length is 13 residues. Trimming took 3 bases from V and 4 from J, leaving 7 bases between them. CDR1 SGHDT and CDR2 YYEEEE come from the germline V gene. The DNA for the CDR3 is TGTGCCAGCAGCTCGGGGTATAATGAAAAACTGTTTTTT. Encoded protein: CASSSGYNEKLFF.

The chain uses TRBV11-2 and TRBJ2-2; no firm D call. V dropped 1 base and J dropped 0 bases, with 9 bases sitting between them. Germline values: CDR1 SGHAT, CDR2 FQNNGV. This CDR3 contains 16 residues. The chain's CDR3 is CASSLGGTANTGELFF. Here the CDR3 DNA reads TGTGCCAGCAGCTTAGGAGGTACGGCGAACACCGGGGAGCTGTTTTTT.

The sample holds one count of this clone. This chain connects TRBV7-2 to TRBJ2-2, with D tentatively TRBD1 or TRBD2 (5 bases each). From germline, CDR1 is SGHTA and CDR2 FQGNSA. The CDR3 is made up of 13 amino acids. V lost 1 base and J 6 bases, leaving 6 bases between the germline ends. DNA for the CDR3: TGTGCCAGCAGCTTAGTGGGGGCCGGGGAGCTGTTTTTT. Amino acid sequence: CASSLVGAGELFF.

CDR3 loop: CASSSPRLSPLHF. The CDR3 DNA reads TGTGCCAGCAGTTCCCCCCGACTTTCACCCCTCCACTTT. The V gene is TRBV28, the J gene TRBJ1-6, with D uncertain. CDR3 length: 13 amino acids. Between the trimmed V and J ends, which lost 4 bases and 9 bases, there was a span of 10 bases. The germline V gene encodes CDR1 MDHEN and CDR2 SYDVKM.

V is TRBV4-2 and J is TRBJ2-1; tentatively, D is TRBD2 (6 bases). This CDR3 has 15 residues. V was trimmed by 4 bases and J by 4 bases, leaving 14 bases between them. Per the germline V gene, CDR1 is LGHNA and CDR2 is YNFKEQ. The CDR3 region is CASSRETGTYNEQFF. CDR3 in DNA: TGTGCCAGCAGCCGAGAGACGGGGACTTACAATGAGCAGTTCTTC.

The chain has TRBV30 and TRBJ1-2, with D maybe TRBD1 (5 bases). Germline V CDR1 and CDR2: GTSNPN, SVGIG (reference sequence). Trimming removed 1 base from V and 5 bases from J, with 35 bases in between. The CDR3 has 21 residues. In nucleotides, the CDR3 is TGTGCCTGGAGTGGGCCCGGACACGGGGGTAATAGAGACTGGGGGGAATATGGCTACACCTTC. Translated, it gives CAWSGPGHGGNRDWGEYGYTF.

This clone has more than one count but fewer than ten. This chain connects TRBV19 to TRBJ1-4; 7 bases are a match to TRBD1. CDR1 and CDR2 from the germline V gene are LNHDA and SQIVND (reference sequence). The CDR3 has 15 residues. Germline trimming cut 1 base from V and 8 bases from J; bases unmatched to any gene: 7. DNA for the CDR3: TGTGCCAGTAGTATAGCGACAGGGACCAGAGAAAAACTGTTTTTT. Residues: CASSIATGTREKLFF.

The genes are TRBV15 and TRBJ2-2, with D possibly being TRBD2 (6 bases). V gave up 0 bases and J gave up 0 bases, with 11 bases separating them. CDR1 is LNHNV, CDR2 YYDKDF, per germline (reference sequence). This CDR3 is 17 amino acids long. The CDR3 DNA sequence: TGTGCCACCAGCAGAGATCTGGGCGGGACGAACACCGGGGAGCTGTTTTTT. Its protein product is CATSRDLGGTNTGELFF.

The rearrangement uses TRBV27 and TRBJ1-1; the match to TRBD1 covers 10 bases. This CDR3 is built from 17 residues. The V gene's germline CDR1 is MNHEY and CDR2 SMNVEV (reference sequence). With V trimmed by 0 bases and J by 1 base, 5 bases remained unmatched. The CDR3 reads CASSLSGTGEPNTEAFF. Here the CDR3 DNA reads TGTGCCAGCAGTTTATCCGGGACAGGGGAGCCGAACACTGAAGCTTTCTTT.

This clone was observed once. The chain recombines TRBV24-1 with TRBJ2-2; 9 bases fit TRBD2. The CDR3 runs 13 residues. Germline loops: CDR1 KGHDR, CDR2 SFDVKD. Germline trimming cut 7 bases from V and 6 bases from J; bases unmatched to any gene: 2. The CDR3 coding sequence is TGTGCCACCAGGAGACTAGCGGCCGGGGAGCTGTTTTTT. The encoded protein is CATRRLAAGELFF.

The V gene is TRBV4-1, the J gene TRBJ1-4; 7 nucleotides line up with TRBD1. The V gene end was trimmed by 0 bases and the J gene end by 7 bases; junction bases not matched to a gene: 5. The CDR3 covers 15 residues. From germline, CDR1 is MGHRA and CDR2 YSYEKL. The CDR3 nucleotides are TGCGCCAGCAGCCAAGATAGGGGGCATGGTGAAAAACTGTTTTTT. This translates into CASSQDRGHGEKLFF.

This rearrangement joins TRBV9 to TRBJ1-2; TRBD1 is a possible D gene (5 bases). Germline loops: CDR1 SGDLS, CDR2 YYNGEE. CDR3 size: 15 residues. V was cut by 3 bases and J by 6 bases, with 18 bases left in between. CDR3 in DNA: TGTGCCAGCAGCGCCACCGGGACTGTGCTTGATGGCTACACCTTC. This codes for CASSATGTVLDGYTF.